The next 6 T cell receptor beta chains were all read from a single sample in a study of T cell repertoires in cytomegalovirus infection (dated by TCRdb to the late 2010s). Instrument on record: Illumina HiSeq 1500. TCRdb cleaned the public reads at Q25 with fastp, built clones with MiXCR and kept in-frame beta chains. Entries that share a CDR3 protein sequence are merged under the most common genes and DNA. This sample gives roughly 640,000 distinct CDR3 sequences in total; approximately 24% of them show up just once. The ten largest clones take up around 8% of the sample. The sequencing input was CD8+ T cells from PBMCs. These receptors came from a human donor in good health (CMV status not recorded). Some clones in this sample may be carry-over from other donors' samples.

A remark on this clonotype: One base away lies a much larger clone, so this may be a sequencing read error. The chain joins TRBV9 to TRBJ2-1; no firm D call. This CDR3 comprises 13 residues. The germline V and J ends were trimmed by 1 base and 3 bases, with 5 bases remaining between them. The V gene's germline CDR1 is SGDLS and CDR2 YYNGEE. The CDR3 here is CASSVYDYNEQFF. CDR3 coding DNA: TGTGCCAGCAGCGTATACGACTACAATGAGCAGTTCTTC.

The chain is built from TRBV19 and TRBJ1-1; 11 nucleotides align to TRBD1. From germline, CDR1 is LNHDA and CDR2 SQIVND (reference sequence). The CDR3 spans 15 residues. V was clipped by 4 bases and J by 4 bases; unmatched bases: 5. CDR3: CASSRTGGASTEAFF. Here the CDR3 DNA reads TGTGCCAGTAGTAGGACAGGGGGCGCGAGCACTGAAGCTTTCTTT.

CDR3 coding DNA: TGTGCCAGCAGCTTGGGGCGCATGGACTCTGAAGCTTTCTTT. Protein: CASSLGRMDSEAFF. This chain connects TRBV5-6 to TRBJ1-1; no reliable D call. Germline values: CDR1 SGHDT, CDR2 YYEEEE. The CDR3 covers 14 residues. Trimming cost V 0 bases and J 6 bases, with 12 bases left between them.

The chain couples TRBV7-9 to TRBJ1-2; no firm D call. This CDR3 contains 16 residues. Per the germline V gene, CDR1 is SEHNR and CDR2 is FQNEAQ (reference sequence). The V end lost 5 bases, the J end lost 0 bases, and 16 bases lay between the germline ends. For the CDR3, the DNA is TGTGCCAGCAGCCTCGACGTGGCAGAGTCTAACTATGGCTACACCTTC. Protein product: CASSLDVAESNYGYTF.

Points on this clonotype: A much bigger clone sits one base away, suggesting this may be a read error. The chain joins TRBV7-9 to TRBJ2-2; TRBD2 matches 7 bases. Germline V lookup: CDR1 SEHNR, CDR2 FQNEAQ (reference sequence). This CDR3 is 15 amino acids long. CDR3 nucleotide sequence: TGTGCCAACAGCCCCACAGCGGGGACGATCGGGGAGCTGTTTTTT. It is translated as CANSPTAGTIGELFF. Filled out from reference TRBV7-9 and TRBJ2-2, the complete variable domain reads DTGVSQNPRHKITKRGQNVTFRCDPISEHNRLYWYRQTLGQGPEFLTYFQNEAQLEKSRLLSDRFSAERPKGSFSTLEIQRTEQGDSAMYLCANSPTAGTIGELFFGEGSRLTVL.

This clonotype was detected a few times. The gene calls are TRBV7-9 and TRBJ1-4; 7 bases agree with TRBD1. Germline CDR1 reads SEHNR; CDR2 reads FQNEAQ (reference sequence). CDR3 length equals 13 residues. The junction had 3 bases not matched to a gene; V was cut back by 3 bases and J by 8 bases. The CDR3 region has the DNA TGTGCCAGCAGCTTCCGGGACAGAGAAAAACTGTTTTTT. It yields the protein CASSFRDREKLFF.